This TCR beta chain was captured in a study of blood T cells in healthy people across ages. The length of the CDR3 is 16 residues. Germline CDR1 MNHEY, CDR2 SMNVEV (reference sequence). Between the trimmed V and J ends, which lost 7 bases and 2 bases, there was a span of 20 bases. This clonotype was seen only a few times. Antigen: not known. Study results and limitations: Naive T cell percentage showed a strong correlation with the diversity of TCR beta.

Next came a second PCR, run for about 7 to 12 cycles, which used a sample-barcoded 5' primer along with a J-beta primer mix. TCRdb reanalysed the 5' RACE reads using MiXCR and keeps one entry per CDR3 protein. This repertoire shows around 900,000 distinct CDR3 sequences, 45% to 60% found once; its top ten account for roughly a fifth. Donor samples were obtained from healthy Caucasian individuals from Russia, aged about 6 to 95. Each of the donors had roughly 9.3 milliliters of peripheral blood drawn into EDTA-treated Vacutainer tubes. This TCR was recovered from a woman aged 60-70 years in good health. The sequenced sample was blood. The chain is built from TRBV27 and TRBJ1-2; possibly TRBD1 for D (5 bases). The CDR3 region is CASTTKAGYINYGYTF. The CDR3, as DNA: TGTGCCAGCACCACTAAGGCAGGGTACATCAACTATGGCTACACCTTC.